This T cell receptor (beta chain) was sequenced for a study of vaccination and CD4 T cells after COVID-19. Study-wide context: Collection of post-vaccine samples followed dose two by a median approximately 68 days, spanning a range of 14 to 241. Study-wide findings and caveats: Convalescent patients displayed spike mono-reactivity in 304 of 307 vaccine-specific clones.

CD4+ T cells that had been cultured provided DNA sequenced with the Oncomine TCR Beta short-read assay. From CD4+ T cells that had been cultured, genomic DNA was extracted. Each CDR3 protein gets one entry after TCRdb re-called the PCR reads with MiXCR. The table has fewer than 4,500 distinct CDR3 sequences, roughly 44% seen once; the top ten hold roughly 43%. In its sample, this clonotype was seen a few times. Its antigen is currently unknown. Indicated treatment: approximately 9-day PBMC culture with coronavirus spike peptide pools or control peptides (ViraFEST assay). Culture of fewer than 2.5 million PBMCs per well took place with 7.5 to 10 IU/ml IL-2 and roughly 9.8 ug/ml peptide pools. This CDR3 has 13 amino acids. The germline CDR1 and CDR2 sequences are DFQATT and SNEGSKA (reference sequence). The V end was cut by 1 base, the J end by 2 bases, with 8 bases between.

The genes are TRBV20-1 and TRBJ1-2; D may be TRBD1 (6 bases). The sequenced sample consisted of CD4+ T cells from blood, cultured in vitro. The sequence came from a human donor who had recovered from COVID-19. CDR3 nucleotide sequence: TGCAGTGCTAGAGCTGGACAGAACTATGGCTACACCTTC. It specifies CSARAGQNYGYTF.